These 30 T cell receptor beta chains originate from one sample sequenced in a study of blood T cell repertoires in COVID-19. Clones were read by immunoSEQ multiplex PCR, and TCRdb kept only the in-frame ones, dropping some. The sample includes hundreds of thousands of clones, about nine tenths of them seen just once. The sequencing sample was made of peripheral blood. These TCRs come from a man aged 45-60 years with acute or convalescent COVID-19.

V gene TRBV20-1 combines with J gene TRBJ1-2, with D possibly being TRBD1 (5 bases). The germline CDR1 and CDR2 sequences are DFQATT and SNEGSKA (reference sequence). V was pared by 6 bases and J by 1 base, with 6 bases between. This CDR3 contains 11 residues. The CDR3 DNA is TGCAGTGCGGACATTAACTATGGCTACACCTTC. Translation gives CSADINYGYTF.

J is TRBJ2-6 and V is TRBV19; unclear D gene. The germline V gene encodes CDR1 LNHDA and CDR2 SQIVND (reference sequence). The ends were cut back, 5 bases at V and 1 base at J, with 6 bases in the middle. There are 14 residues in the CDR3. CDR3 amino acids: CASSSRSGANVLTF. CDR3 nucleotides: TGTGCCAGTAGTTCCCGGTCTGGGGCCAACGTCCTGACTTTC.

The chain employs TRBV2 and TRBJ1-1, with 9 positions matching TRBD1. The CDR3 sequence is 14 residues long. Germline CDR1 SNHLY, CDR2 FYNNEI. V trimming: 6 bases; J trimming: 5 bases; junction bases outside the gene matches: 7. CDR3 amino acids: CASSATGGWTEAFF. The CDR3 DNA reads TGTGCCAGCAGCGCTACAGGGGGCTGGACTGAAGCTTTCTTT.

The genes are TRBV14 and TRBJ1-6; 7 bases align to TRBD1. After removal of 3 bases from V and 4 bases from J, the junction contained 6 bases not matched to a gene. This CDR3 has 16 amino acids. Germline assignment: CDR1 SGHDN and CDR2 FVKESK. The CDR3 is CASSQDRSAYNSPLHF. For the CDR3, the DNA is TGTGCCAGCAGCCAGGACAGGTCTGCGTATAATTCACCCCTCCACTTT. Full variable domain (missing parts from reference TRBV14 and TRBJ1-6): EAGVTQFPSHSVIEKGQTVTLRCDPISGHDNLYWYRRVMGKEIKFLLHFVKESKQDESGMPNNRFLAERTGGTYSTLKVQPAELEDSGVYFCASSQDRSAYNSPLHFGNGTRLTVT.

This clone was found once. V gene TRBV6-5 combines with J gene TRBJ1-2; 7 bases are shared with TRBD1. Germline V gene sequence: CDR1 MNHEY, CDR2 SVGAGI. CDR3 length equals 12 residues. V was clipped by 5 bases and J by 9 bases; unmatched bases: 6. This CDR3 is CASSPGDRSYTF. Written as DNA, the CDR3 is TGTGCCAGCAGTCCAGGGGACAGAAGCTACACCTTC.

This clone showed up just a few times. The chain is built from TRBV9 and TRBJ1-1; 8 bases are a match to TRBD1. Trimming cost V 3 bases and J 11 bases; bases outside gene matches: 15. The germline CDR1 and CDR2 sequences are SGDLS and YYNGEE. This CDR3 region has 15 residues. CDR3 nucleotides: TGTGCCAGCAGCGCTAGACAGGGGTCGGACATACGCGCTTTCTTT. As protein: CASSARQGSDIRAFF.

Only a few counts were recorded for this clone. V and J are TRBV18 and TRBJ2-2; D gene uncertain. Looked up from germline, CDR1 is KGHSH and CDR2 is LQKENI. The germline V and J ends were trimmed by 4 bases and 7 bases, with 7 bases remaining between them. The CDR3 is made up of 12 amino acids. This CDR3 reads CASSQYSGELFF. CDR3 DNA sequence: TGTGCCAGCTCACAGTACAGCGGGGAGCTGTTTTTT.

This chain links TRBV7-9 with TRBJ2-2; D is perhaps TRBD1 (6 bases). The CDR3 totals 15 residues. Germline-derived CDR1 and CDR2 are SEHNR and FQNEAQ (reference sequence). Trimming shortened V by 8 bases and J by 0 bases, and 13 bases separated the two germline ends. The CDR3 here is CASYRDFANTGELFF. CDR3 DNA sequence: TGTGCCAGCTACAGGGATTTCGCGAACACCGGGGAGCTGTTTTTT.

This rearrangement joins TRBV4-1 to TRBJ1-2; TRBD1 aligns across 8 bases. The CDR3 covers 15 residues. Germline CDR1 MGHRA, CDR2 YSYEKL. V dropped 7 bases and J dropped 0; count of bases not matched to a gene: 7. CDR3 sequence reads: CASTAGQGPNYGYTF. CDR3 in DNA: TGCGCCAGCACCGCCGGACAGGGACCTAACTATGGCTACACCTTC.

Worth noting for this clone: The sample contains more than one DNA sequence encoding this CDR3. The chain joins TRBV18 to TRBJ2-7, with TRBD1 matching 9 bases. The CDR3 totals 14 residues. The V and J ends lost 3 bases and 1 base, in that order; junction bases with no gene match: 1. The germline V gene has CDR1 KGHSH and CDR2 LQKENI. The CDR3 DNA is TGTGCCAGCTCACCGGGGACAGGGTCCTACGAGCAGTACTTC. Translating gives CASSPGTGSYEQYF.

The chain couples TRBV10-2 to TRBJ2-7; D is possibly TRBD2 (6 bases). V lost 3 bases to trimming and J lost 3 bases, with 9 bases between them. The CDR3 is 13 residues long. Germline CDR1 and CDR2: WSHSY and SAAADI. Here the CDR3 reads CASSEEDYYEQYF. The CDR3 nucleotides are TGCGCCAGCAGTGAAGAGGACTACTACGAGCAGTACTTC.

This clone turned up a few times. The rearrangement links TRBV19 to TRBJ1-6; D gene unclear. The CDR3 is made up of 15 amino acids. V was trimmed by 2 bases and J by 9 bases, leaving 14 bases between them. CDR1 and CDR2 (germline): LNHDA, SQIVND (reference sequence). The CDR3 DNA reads TGTGCCAGTAGTATACCTACAGCAGTGCCTTCACCCCTCCACTTT. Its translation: CASSIPTAVPSPLHF.

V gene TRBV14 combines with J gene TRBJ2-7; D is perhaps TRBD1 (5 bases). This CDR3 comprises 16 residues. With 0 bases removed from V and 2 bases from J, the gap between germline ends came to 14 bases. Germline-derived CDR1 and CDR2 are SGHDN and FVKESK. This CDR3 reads CASSQDVVTAAYEQYF. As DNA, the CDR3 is TGTGCCAGCAGCCAAGATGTCGTGACAGCAGCCTACGAGCAGTACTTC.

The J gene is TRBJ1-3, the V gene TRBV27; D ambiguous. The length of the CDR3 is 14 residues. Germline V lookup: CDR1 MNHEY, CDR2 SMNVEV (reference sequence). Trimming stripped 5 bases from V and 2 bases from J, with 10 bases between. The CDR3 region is CASSSLNPGNTIYF. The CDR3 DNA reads TGTGCCAGCAGTAGCCTAAACCCTGGAAACACCATATATTTT.

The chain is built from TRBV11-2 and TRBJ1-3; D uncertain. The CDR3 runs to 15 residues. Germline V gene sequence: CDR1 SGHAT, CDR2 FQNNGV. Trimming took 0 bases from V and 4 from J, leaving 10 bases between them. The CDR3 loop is CASSLDPSGGNTIYF. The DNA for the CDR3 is TGTGCCAGCAGCTTAGATCCCTCGGGGGGAAACACCATATATTTT.

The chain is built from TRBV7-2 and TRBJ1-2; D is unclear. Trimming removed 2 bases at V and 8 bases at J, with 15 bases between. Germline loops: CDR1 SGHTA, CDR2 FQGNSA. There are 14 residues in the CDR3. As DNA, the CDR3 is TGTGCCAGCAGCTTATTCGTAGGAGAGAGGGGCTACACCTTC. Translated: CASSLFVGERGYTF.

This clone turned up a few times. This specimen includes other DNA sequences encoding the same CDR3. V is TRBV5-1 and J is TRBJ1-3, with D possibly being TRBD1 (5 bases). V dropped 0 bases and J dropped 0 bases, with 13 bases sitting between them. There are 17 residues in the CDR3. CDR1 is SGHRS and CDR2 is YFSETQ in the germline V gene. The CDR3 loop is CASSLGQGLDSGNTIYF. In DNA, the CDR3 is TGCGCCAGCAGCTTGGGTCAGGGTTTGGACTCTGGAAACACCATATATTTT.

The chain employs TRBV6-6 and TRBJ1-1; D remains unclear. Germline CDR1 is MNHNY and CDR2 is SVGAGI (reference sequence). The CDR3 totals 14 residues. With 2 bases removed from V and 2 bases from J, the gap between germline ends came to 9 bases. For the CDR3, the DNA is TGTGCCAGCAGTTACCGACTACTCAACACTGAAGCTTTCTTT. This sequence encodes CASSYRLLNTEAFF.

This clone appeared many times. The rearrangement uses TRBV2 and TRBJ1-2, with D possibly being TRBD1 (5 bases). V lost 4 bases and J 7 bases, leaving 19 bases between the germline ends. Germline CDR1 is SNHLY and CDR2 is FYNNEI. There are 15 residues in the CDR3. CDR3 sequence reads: CASSGRISGLGGYTF. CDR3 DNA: TGTGCCAGCAGTGGACGGATCTCAGGGTTGGGTGGCTACACCTTC.

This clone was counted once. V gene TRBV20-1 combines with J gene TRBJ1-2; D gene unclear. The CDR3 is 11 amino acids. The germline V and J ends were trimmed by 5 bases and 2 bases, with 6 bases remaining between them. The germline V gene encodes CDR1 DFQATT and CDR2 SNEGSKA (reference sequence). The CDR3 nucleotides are TGCAGTGCTCTCGAGAACTATGGCTACACCTTC. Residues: CSALENYGYTF.

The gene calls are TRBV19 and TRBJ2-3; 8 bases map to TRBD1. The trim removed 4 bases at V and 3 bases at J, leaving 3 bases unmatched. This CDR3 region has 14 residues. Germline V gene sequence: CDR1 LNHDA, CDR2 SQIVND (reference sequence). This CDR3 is CASSSQGATDTQYF. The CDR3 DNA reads TGTGCCAGTAGTAGCCAGGGGGCTACAGATACGCAGTATTTT.

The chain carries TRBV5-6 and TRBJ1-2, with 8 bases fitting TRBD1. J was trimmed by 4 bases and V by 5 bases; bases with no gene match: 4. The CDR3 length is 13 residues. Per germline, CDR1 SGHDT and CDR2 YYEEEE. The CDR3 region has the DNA TGTGCCAGCAGTTACCAGGGGGCCTATGGCTACACCTTC. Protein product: CASSYQGAYGYTF. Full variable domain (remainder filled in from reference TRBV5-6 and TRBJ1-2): DAGVTQSPTHLIKTRGQQVTLRCSPKSGHDTVSWYQQALGQGPQFIFQYYEEEERQRGNFPDRFSGHQFPNYSSELNVNALLLGDSALYLCASSYQGAYGYTFGSGTRLTVV.

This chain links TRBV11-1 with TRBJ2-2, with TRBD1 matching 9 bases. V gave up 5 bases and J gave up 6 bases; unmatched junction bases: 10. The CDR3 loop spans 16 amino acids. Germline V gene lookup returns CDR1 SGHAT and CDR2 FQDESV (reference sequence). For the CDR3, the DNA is TGTGCCAGCAGCCAGGAAGGGACAGGGCGGGCCGGGGAGCTGTTTTTT. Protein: CASSQEGTGRAGELFF.

The chain's CDR3 is CASSGQGIGGYTF. The DNA for the CDR3 is TGTGCCAGCAGTGGACAGGGTATTGGTGGCTACACCTTC. The rearrangement uses TRBV12-3 or TRBV12-4 and TRBJ1-2; 8 bases are shared with TRBD1. V lost 5 bases, J lost 7 bases, and 6 bases stayed unmatched. The CDR3 runs 13 residues.

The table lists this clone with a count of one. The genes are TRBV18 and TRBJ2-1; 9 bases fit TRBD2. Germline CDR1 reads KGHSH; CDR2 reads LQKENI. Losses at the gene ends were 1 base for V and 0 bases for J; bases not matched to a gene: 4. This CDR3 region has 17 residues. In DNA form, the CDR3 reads TGTGCCAGCTCACCACTTGGTAGCGGGAGCTCCTACAATGAGCAGTTCTTC. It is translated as CASSPLGSGSSYNEQFF.

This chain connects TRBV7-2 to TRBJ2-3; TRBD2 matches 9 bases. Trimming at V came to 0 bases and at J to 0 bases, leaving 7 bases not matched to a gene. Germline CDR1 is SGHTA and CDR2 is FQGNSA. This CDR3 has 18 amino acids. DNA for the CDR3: TGTGCCAGCAGCTTAGCGTGGTCTAGCGGGATTAGCACAGATACGCAGTATTTT. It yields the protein CASSLAWSSGISTDTQYF.

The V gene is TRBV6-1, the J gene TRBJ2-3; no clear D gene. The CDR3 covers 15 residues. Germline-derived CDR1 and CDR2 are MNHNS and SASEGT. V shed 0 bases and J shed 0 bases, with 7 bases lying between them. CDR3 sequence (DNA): TGTGCCAGCAGTGAAGCTCCAACTAGCACAGATACGCAGTATTTT. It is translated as CASSEAPTSTDTQYF.

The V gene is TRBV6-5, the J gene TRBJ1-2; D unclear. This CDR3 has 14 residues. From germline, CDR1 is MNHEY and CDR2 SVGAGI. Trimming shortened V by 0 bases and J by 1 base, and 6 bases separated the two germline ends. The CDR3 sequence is CASSYSTSNYGYTF. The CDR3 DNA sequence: TGTGCCAGCAGTTACTCGACAAGTAACTATGGCTACACCTTC.

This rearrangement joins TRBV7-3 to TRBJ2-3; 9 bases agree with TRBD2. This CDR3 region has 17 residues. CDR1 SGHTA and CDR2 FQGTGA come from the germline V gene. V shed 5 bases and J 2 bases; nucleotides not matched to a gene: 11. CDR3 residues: CASSPPAGGPNTDTQYF. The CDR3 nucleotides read TGTGCCAGCAGCCCGCCGGCGGGGGGGCCTAACACAGATACGCAGTATTTT.

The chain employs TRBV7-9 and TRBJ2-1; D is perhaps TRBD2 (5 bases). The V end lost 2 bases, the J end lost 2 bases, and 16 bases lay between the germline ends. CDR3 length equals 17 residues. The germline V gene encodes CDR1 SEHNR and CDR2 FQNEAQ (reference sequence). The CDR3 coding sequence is TGTGCCAGCAGCTTACCCGGGGTCATTGGGGCCTACAATGAGCAGTTCTTC. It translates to CASSLPGVIGAYNEQFF.